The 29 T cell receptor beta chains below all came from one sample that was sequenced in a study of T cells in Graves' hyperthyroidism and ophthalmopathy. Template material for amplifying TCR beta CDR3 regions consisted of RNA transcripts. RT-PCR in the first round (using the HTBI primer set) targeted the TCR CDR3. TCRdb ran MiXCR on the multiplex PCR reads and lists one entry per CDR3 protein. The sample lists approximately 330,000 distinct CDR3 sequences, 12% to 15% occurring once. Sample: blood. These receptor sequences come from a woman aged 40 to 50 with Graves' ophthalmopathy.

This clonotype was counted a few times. In DNA, the CDR3 is TGTGCCAGCAGCCCCCGAGCGGGACCCACAGATACGCAGTATTTT. This codes for CASSPRAGPTDTQYF. The chain recombines TRBV11-2 with TRBJ2-3, with TRBD2 matching 7 bases. The CDR3 is 15 residues long. Germline CDR1 reads SGHAT; CDR2 reads FQNNGV. The V and J ends lost 5 bases and 2 bases, in that order; junction bases with no gene match: 7.

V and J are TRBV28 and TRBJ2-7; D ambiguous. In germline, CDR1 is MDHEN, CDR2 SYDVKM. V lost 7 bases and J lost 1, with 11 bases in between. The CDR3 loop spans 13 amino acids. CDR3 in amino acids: CASTPTLSYEQYF. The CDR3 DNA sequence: TGTGCCAGCACCCCCACGCTATCCTACGAGCAGTACTTC.

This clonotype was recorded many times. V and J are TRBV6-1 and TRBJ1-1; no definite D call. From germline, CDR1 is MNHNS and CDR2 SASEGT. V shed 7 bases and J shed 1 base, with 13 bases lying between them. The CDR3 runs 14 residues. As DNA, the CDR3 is TGTGCCAGCACCCCCGGACGGAGGAACACTGAAGCTTTCTTT. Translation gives CASTPGRRNTEAFF.

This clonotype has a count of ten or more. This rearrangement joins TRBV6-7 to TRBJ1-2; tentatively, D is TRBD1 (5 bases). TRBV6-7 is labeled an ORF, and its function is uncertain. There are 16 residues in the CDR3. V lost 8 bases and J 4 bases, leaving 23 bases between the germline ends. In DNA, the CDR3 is TGTGCCAGCTCCATCCCCCTCCTACAGGATATCTATGGCTACACCTTC. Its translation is CASSIPLLQDIYGYTF.

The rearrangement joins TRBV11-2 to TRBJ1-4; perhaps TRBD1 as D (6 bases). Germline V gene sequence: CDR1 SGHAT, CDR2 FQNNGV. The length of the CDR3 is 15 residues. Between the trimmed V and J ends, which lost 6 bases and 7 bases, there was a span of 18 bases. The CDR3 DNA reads TGTGCCAGCAGTGGGACGAGGGGGGAAGGTGAAAAACTGTTTTTT. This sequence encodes CASSGTRGEGEKLFF.

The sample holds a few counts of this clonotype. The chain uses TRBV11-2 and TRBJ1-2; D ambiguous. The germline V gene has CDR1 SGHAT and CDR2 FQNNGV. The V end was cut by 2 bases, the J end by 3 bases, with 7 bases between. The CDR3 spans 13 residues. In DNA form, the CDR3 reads TGTGCCAGCAGCTTACGGGAAGACTATGGCTACACCTTC. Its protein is CASSLREDYGYTF.

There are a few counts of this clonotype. CDR3 nucleotide sequence: TGTGCCAGCAGCGCCTCCGGGACACGGCGCACCGGGGAGCTGTTTTTT. Protein product: CASSASGTRRTGELFF. This chain connects TRBV6-2 or TRBV6-3 to TRBJ2-2; tentatively, D is TRBD1 (6 bases). This CDR3 comprises 16 residues. Germline CDR1 and CDR2: MNHEY and SVGEGT. Trimming took 6 bases from V and 4 from J, leaving 18 bases between them.

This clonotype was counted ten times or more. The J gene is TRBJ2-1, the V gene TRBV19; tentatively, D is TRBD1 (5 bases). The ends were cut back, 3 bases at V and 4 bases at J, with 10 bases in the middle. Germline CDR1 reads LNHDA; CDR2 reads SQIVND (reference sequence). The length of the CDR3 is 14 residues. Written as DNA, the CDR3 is TGTGCCAGTAGTATGCAGGGATTATACAATGAGCAGTTCTTC. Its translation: CASSMQGLYNEQFF.

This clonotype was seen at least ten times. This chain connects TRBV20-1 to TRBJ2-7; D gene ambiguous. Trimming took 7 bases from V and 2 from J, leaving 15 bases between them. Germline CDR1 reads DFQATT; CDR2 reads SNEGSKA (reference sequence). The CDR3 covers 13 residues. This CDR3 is CSVRNIGAYEQYF. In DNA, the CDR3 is TGCAGTGTTAGGAACATTGGGGCCTACGAGCAGTACTTC.

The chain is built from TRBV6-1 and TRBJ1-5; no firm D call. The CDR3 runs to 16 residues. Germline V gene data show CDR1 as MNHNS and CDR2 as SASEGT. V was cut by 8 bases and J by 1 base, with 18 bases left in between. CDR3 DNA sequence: TGTGCCAGCGCCGGATCGTATGGGTGGAGCAATCAGCCCCAGCATTTT. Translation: CASAGSYGWSNQPQHF.

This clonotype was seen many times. CDR3 in DNA: TGTGCCAGCAGGCCCCAGAGAGGGGGTCTGGCAGAGACCCAGTACTTC. This codes for CASRPQRGGLAETQYF. The rearrangement joins TRBV28 to TRBJ2-5, with D perhaps TRBD1 (6 bases). This CDR3 has 16 residues. V was cut by 6 bases and J by 4 bases, with 21 bases left in between. CDR1 is MDHEN and CDR2 is SYDVKM in the germline V gene.

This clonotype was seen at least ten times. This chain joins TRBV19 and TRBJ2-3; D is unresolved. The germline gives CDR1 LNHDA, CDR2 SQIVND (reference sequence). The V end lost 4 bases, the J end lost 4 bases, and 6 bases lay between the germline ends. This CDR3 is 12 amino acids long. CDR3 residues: CASSTRSDTQYF. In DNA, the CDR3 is TGTGCCAGTAGTACACGCTCAGATACGCAGTATTTT.

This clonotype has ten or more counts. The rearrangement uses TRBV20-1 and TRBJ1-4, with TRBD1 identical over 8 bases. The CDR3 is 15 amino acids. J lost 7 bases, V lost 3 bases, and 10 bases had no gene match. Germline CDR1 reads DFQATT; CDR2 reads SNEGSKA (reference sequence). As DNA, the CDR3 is TGCAGTGCTAGCCCGAAGGCAGGGGGCGTTGAAAAACTGTTTTTT. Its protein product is CSASPKAGGVEKLFF.

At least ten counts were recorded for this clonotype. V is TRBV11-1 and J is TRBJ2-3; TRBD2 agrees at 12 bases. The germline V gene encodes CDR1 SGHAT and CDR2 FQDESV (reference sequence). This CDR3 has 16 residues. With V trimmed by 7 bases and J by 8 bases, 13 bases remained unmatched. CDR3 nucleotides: TGTGCCAGCAACCCCCTTGCAGGACTAGCGGGATCTACGCAGTATTTT. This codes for CASNPLAGLAGSTQYF.

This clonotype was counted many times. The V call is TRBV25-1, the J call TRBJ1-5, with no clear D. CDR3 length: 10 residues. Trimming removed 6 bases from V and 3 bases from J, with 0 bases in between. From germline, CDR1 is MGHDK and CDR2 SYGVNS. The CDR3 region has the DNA TGTGCCAGCAGCAATCAGCCCCAGCATTTT. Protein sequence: CASSNQPQHF.

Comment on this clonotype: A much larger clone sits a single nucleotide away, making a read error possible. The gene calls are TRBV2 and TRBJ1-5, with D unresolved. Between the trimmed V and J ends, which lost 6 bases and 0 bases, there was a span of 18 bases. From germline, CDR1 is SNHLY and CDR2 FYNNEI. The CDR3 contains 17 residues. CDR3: CASSDLPESYSNQPQHF. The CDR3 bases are TGTGCCAGCAGCGATCTTCCAGAGAGCTATAGCAATCAGCCCCAGCATTTT.

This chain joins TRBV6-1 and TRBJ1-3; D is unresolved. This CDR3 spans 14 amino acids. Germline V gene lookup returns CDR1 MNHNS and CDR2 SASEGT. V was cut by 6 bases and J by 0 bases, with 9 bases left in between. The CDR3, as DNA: TGTGCCAGCAGGATCGGGAACTCTGGAAACACCATATATTTT. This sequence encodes CASRIGNSGNTIYF.

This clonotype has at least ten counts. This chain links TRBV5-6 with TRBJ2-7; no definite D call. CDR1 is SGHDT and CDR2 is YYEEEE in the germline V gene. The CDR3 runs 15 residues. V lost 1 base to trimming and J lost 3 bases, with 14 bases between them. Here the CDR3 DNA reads TGTGCCAGCAGCTTGTCATGGCGAATTAACTACGAGCAGTACTTC. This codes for CASSLSWRINYEQYF.

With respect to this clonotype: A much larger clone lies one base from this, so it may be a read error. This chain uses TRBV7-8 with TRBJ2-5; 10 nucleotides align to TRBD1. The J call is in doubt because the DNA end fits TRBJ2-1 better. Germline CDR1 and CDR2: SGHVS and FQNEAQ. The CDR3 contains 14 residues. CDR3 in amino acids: CASSPRDRGWTQFF. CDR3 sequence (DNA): TGTGCCAGCAGCCCCCGGGACAGGGGTTGGACCCAGTTCTTC.

The CDR3 spells CAISDLLMNTGELFF. CDR3 nucleotides: TGTGCCATCAGTGACTTACTAATGAACACCGGGGAGCTGTTTTTT. V usage is TRBV10-3 and J usage is TRBJ2-2; D gene ambiguous. This CDR3 is 15 amino acids long. CDR1 and CDR2 from the germline V gene are ENHRY and SYGVKD. V gave up 3 bases and J gave up 1 base, with 9 bases separating them.

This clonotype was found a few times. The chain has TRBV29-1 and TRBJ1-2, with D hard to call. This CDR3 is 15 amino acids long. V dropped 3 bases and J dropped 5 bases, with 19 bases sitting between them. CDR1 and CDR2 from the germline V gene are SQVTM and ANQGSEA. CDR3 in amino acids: CSVDGDSRAKYGYTF. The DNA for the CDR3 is TGCAGCGTTGATGGAGACTCAAGGGCCAAGTATGGCTACACCTTC.

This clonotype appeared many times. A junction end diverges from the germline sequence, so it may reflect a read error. The CDR3 spells CASSLAGGPDTQYF. The CDR3 nucleotides are TGTGCCAGCAGTCTAGCGGGAGGGCCAGATACGCAGTATTTT. The chain recombines TRBV12-3 or TRBV12-4 with TRBJ2-3, with 12 positions matching TRBD2. The CDR3 extends over 14 amino acids.

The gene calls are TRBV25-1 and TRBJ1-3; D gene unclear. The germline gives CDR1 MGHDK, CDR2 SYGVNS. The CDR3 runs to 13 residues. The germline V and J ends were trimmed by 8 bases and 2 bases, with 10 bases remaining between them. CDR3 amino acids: CASGPSPGNTIYF. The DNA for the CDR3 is TGTGCCAGCGGTCCCTCTCCTGGAAACACCATATATTTT. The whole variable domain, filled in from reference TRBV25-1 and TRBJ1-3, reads EADIYQTPRYLVIGTGKKITLECSQTMGHDKMYWYQQDPGMELHLIHYSYGVNSTEKGDLSSESTVSRIRTEHFPLTLESARPSHTSQYLCASGPSPGNTIYFGEGSWLTVV.

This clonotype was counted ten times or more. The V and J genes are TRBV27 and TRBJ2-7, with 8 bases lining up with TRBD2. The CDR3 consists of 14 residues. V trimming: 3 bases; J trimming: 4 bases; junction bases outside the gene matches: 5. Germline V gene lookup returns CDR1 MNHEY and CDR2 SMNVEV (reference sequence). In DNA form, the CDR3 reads TGTGCCAGCAGTTTGTCGGGAGGGGGTTACGAGCAGTACTTC. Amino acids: CASSLSGGGYEQYF.

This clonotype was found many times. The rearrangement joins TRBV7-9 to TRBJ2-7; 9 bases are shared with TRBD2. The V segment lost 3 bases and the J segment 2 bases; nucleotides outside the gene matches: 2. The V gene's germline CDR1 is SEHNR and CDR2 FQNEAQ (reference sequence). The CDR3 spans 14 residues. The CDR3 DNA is TGTGCCAGCAGCTTTCTAGCGGGGCCCTACGAGCAGTACTTC. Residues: CASSFLAGPYEQYF.

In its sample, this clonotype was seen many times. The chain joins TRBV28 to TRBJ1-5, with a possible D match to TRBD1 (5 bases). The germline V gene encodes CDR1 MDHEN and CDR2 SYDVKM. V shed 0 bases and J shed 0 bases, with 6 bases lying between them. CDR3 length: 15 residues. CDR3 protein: CASSLWTDSNQPQHF. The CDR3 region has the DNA TGTGCCAGCAGTTTATGGACAGATAGCAATCAGCCCCAGCATTTT.

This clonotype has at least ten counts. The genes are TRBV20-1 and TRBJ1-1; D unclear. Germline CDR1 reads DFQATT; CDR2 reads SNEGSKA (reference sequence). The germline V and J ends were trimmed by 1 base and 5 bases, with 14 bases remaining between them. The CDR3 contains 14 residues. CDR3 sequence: CSARGALTGTEAFF. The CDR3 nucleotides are TGCAGTGCTAGAGGTGCTTTGACCGGGACTGAAGCTTTCTTT.

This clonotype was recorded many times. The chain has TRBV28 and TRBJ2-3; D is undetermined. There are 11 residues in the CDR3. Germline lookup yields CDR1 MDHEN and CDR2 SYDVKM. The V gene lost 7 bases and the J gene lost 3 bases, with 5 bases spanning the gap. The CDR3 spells CASTQTDTQYF. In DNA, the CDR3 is TGTGCCAGCACACAAACAGATACGCAGTATTTT.

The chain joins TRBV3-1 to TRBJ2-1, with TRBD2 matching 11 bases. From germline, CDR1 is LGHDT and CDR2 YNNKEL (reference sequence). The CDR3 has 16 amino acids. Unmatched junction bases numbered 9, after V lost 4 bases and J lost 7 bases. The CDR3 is CASSRDLAGGLNEQFF. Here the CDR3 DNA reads TGTGCCAGCAGCCGAGATCTAGCGGGGGGCTTGAATGAGCAGTTCTTC.